Listed here is a single T cell receptor beta chain. The table came from immunoSEQ multiplex PCR; TCRdb's copy has only in-frame clones and leaves some out. The sample comprises 300,000 or so clones, about 85% of which are singletons, and approximately 5.2% rests with the top ten. The CDR3 extends over 13 amino acids. V lost 4 bases and J 8 bases, leaving 13 bases between the germline ends. The V gene's germline CDR1 is MNHEY and CDR2 SVGEGT. The sample is drawn from a study of blood T cell repertoires in COVID-19. Study in general: PBMCs, B-cell-depleted T cells, or T cells provided the cDNA or gDNA that made up the material.

Participant-reported clinical history was the basis for cohort assignment. Sequencing was carried out using PBMCs or T cells enriched from blood (not recorded which). The chain carries TRBV6-2 or TRBV6-3 and TRBJ2-3, with TRBD2 as a possible D gene (6 bases). This clonotype originated in a woman under 40 who had recovered from COVID-19. The CDR3 is CASSWKGGGTQYF. CDR3 in DNA: TGTGCCAGCAGTTGGAAGGGAGGAGGTACGCAGTATTTT.